These 12 T cell receptor beta chains share one sample of origin, sequenced in a study of regulatory T cells in long-lasting Graves disease. Time point here: persistent/refractory GD, antithyroid drugs over 5 years with positive TRAb. From PBMCs, RNA was extracted and then used to make the TCR library. CDR3 regions were amplified by Arm-PCR using iRepertoire HTBI primers to build TCR beta libraries. TCRdb processed the multiplex PCR reads anew with MiXCR; each CDR3 protein has one entry. The top ten hold around 7% of the sample, which has about 470,000 distinct CDR3 sequences, 20% to 25% seen once. The sample consisted of peripheral blood mononuclear cells (PBMCs), taken when the disease was refractory, from a patient treated with antithyroid drugs. These receptors all come from a female donor with Graves disease.

This clonotype has at least ten counts. This sequence joins TRBV6-5 and TRBJ1-2; D might be TRBD1 (6 bases). Between the trimmed V and J ends, which lost 2 bases and 7 bases, there was a span of 14 bases. This CDR3 is built from 14 residues. Per germline, CDR1 MNHEY and CDR2 SVGAGI. Written as DNA, the CDR3 is TGTGCCAGCAGTTACGTGGGGGGCGCGGGTGGCTACACCTTC. This gives the protein CASSYVGGAGGYTF.

This clonotype was counted between two and nine times. The chain is built from TRBV20-1 and TRBJ1-6; D not certain. The CDR3 length is 15 residues. V was cut by 3 bases and J by 10 bases, with 19 bases left in between. Germline V CDR1 and CDR2: DFQATT, SNEGSKA (reference sequence). The CDR3 loop is CSASSRFGFESPLHF. CDR3 DNA sequence: TGCAGTGCTAGTAGTCGGTTTGGATTCGAATCACCCCTCCACTTT.

This clonotype has just a few counts. The CDR3 coding sequence is TGTGCTAGTGGTCCTAGTTCGACAGGGACTAGCGGCTACAATGAGCAGTTCTTC. Protein sequence: CASGPSSTGTSGYNEQFF. V is TRBV12-5 and J is TRBJ2-1, with 11 bases identical to TRBD2. There are 18 residues in the CDR3. Trimming took 5 bases from V and 3 from J; bases not matched to a gene: 12. Germline values: CDR1 LGHNT, CDR2 FRNRAP.

This clonotype was counted at least ten times. The chain couples TRBV12-3 or TRBV12-4 to TRBJ1-2; D unclear. Trimming took 8 bases from V and 6 from J, leaving 10 bases between them. This CDR3 spans 11 amino acids. The CDR3 reads CASSALNGYTF. Written as DNA, the CDR3 is TGTGCCAGCTCGGCCCTCAATGGCTACACCTTC.

Only a few counts were recorded for this clonotype. V and J are TRBV5-1 and TRBJ2-6, with D uncertain. Germline loops: CDR1 SGHRS, CDR2 YFSETQ. Trimming removed 0 bases at V and 2 bases at J, with 9 bases between. This CDR3 is built from 16 residues. CDR3 amino acids: CASSLAWAAGANVLTF. CDR3 nucleotide sequence: TGCGCCAGCAGCTTGGCCTGGGCAGCTGGGGCCAACGTCCTGACTTTC.

This clonotype occurred many times. The gene calls are TRBV27 and TRBJ1-5; the D gene is possibly TRBD1 (5 bases). CDR3 size: 18 residues. Germline V gene lookup returns CDR1 MNHEY and CDR2 SMNVEV (reference sequence). V lost 2 bases and J 1 base, leaving 18 bases between the germline ends. The CDR3 region has the DNA TGTGCCAGCAGTTTAAGGGGACCCAGCGGTCTAAGCAATCAGCCCCAGCATTTT. Amino acid sequence: CASSLRGPSGLSNQPQHF.

The chain couples TRBV10-3 to TRBJ2-7; no firm D call. V lost 0 bases to trimming and J lost 2 bases, with 8 bases between them. CDR1 and CDR2 from the germline V gene are ENHRY and SYGVKD. CDR3 size: 14 residues. The CDR3 loop is CAISESADAYEQYF. CDR3 sequence (DNA): TGTGCCATCAGTGAGTCGGCTGACGCCTACGAGCAGTACTTC.

The table lists this clonotype with a few counts. The chain is built from TRBV19 and TRBJ1-4; 10 bases match TRBD1. Germline CDR1 is LNHDA and CDR2 is SQIVND (reference sequence). V lost 4 bases and J lost 5; bases outside the gene matches: 13. The CDR3 has 18 residues. The CDR3 region is CASSRGTGAAGGNEKLFF. As DNA, the CDR3 is TGTGCCAGTAGTAGAGGGACAGGGGCCGCTGGCGGCAATGAAAAACTGTTTTTT.

This clonotype was seen a handful of times. The chain carries TRBV4-2 and TRBJ2-5, with 7 bases matching TRBD1. V was pared by 0 bases and J by 5 bases, with 6 bases of the junction left unmatched. Germline V gives CDR1 LGHNA, CDR2 YNFKEQ. The CDR3 has 15 amino acids. The CDR3 DNA is TGTGCCAGCAGCCAAGAATTACAGGGGATGGAGACCCAGTACTTC. This translates into CASSQELQGMETQYF.

In this sample, this clonotype turned up many times. The chain couples TRBV10-1 to TRBJ2-7; a weak D match, TRBD2 (5 bases). V lost 6 bases, J lost 6 bases, and 9 bases lay in between. Per germline, CDR1 WNHNN and CDR2 SYGVQD (reference sequence). The CDR3 runs to 11 residues. DNA for the CDR3: TGCGCCAGCAGCCGGACTCCCGAGCAGTACTTC. Translation gives CASSRTPEQYF.

This clonotype was found many times. The chain is built from TRBV28 and TRBJ2-2; D unclear. The V and J ends lost 5 bases and 0 bases respectively, with 16 bases between them. This CDR3 contains 17 residues. Germline CDR1 is MDHEN and CDR2 is SYDVKM. CDR3 region: CASSPTWGPTNTGELFF. In DNA, the CDR3 is TGTGCCAGCAGTCCAACGTGGGGTCCCACGAACACCGGGGAGCTGTTTTTT. The entire variable domain, with the rest obtained from reference TRBV28 and TRBJ2-2, is as follows: DVKVTQSSRYLVKRTGEKVFLECVQDMDHENMFWYRQDPGLGLRLIYFSYDVKMKEKGDIPEGYSVSREKKERFSLILESASTNQTSMYLCASSPTWGPTNTGELFFGEGSRLTVL.

This clonotype was recorded at least ten times. The V gene is TRBV28, the J gene TRBJ1-1; D is perhaps TRBD1 (6 bases). The V end lost 3 bases, the J end lost 10 bases, and 12 bases lay between the germline ends. Germline assignment: CDR1 MDHEN and CDR2 SYDVKM. The length of the CDR3 is 12 residues. The CDR3 here is CASSLVEQGAFF. In nucleotides, the CDR3 is TGTGCCAGCAGTTTGGTTGAACAGGGAGCTTTCTTT. Full variable domain (missing parts from reference TRBV28 and TRBJ1-1): DVKVTQSSRYLVKRTGEKVFLECVQDMDHENMFWYRQDPGLGLRLIYFSYDVKMKEKGDIPEGYSVSREKKERFSLILESASTNQTSMYLCASSLVEQGAFFGQGTRLTVV.